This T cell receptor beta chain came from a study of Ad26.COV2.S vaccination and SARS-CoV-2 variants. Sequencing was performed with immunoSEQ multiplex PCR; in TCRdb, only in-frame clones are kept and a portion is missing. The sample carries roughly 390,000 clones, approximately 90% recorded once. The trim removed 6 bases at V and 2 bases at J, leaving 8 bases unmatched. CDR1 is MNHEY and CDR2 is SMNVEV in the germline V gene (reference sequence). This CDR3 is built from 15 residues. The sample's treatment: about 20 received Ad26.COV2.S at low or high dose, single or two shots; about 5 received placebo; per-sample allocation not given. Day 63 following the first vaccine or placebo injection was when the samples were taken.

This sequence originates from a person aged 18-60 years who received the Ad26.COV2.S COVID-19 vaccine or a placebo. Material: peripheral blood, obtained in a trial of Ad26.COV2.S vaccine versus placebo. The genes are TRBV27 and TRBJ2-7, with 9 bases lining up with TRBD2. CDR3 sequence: CASSSSRTSAYEQYF. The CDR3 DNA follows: TGTGCCAGCAGCTCCTCAAGGACTAGCGCCTACGAGCAGTACTTC.